A single sample is the source of the 5 T cell receptor beta chains below, sequenced in a study of shared clonotypes between healthy human individuals. Naive CD8 isolation took CD45RO-negative cells positively selected for CCR7 and excluded terminally differentiated effector memory CD45RA+ cells. Repertoires were generated with immunoSEQ multiplex PCR, while TCRdb's copy carries only in-frame clones and drops some. The repertoire holds more than 2 million clones, with approximately 94% as singletons. Sequencing used naive CD8+ T cells sorted from blood. Receptor source: a man between 18 and 35 years old in good health.

The genes are TRBV5-1 and TRBJ2-7, with D perhaps matching TRBD1 or TRBD2 (7 bases each). The CDR3 runs 14 residues. The ends were cut back, 6 bases at V and 3 bases at J, with 16 bases in the middle. The germline V gene encodes CDR1 SGHRS and CDR2 YFSETQ. The CDR3 spells CASTPRGGNYEQYF. The DNA for the CDR3 is TGCGCCAGCACCCCCAGGGGGGGAAACTACGAGCAGTACTTC.

This chain connects TRBV6-5 to TRBJ1-2; 8 bases are shared with TRBD1. The CDR3 contains 15 residues. In germline, CDR1 is MNHEY, CDR2 SVGAGI. Trimming took 2 bases from V and 7 from J; bases not matched to a gene: 9. The CDR3: CASSYVSGGAGGYTF. The CDR3 DNA is TGTGCCAGCAGTTACGTATCAGGGGGCGCAGGTGGCTACACCTTC.

The chain carries TRBV5-6 and TRBJ2-7; D unclear. V lost 2 bases to trimming and J lost 2 bases, with 8 bases between them. The V gene's germline CDR1 is SGHDT and CDR2 YYEEEE. The CDR3 runs 13 residues. CDR3 coding DNA: TGTGCCAGCAGCTTTGGATCCGCCTACGAGCAGTACTTC. It specifies CASSFGSAYEQYF. Supplemented by reference TRBV5-6 and TRBJ2-7, the full variable domain reads DAGVTQSPTHLIKTRGQQVTLRCSPKSGHDTVSWYQQALGQGPQFIFQYYEEEERQRGNFPDRFSGHQFPNYSSELNVNALLLGDSALYLCASSFGSAYEQYFGPGTRLTVT.

The chain combines TRBV6-1 with TRBJ1-1; D possibly corresponds to TRBD1 (5 bases). V shed 1 base and J shed 6 bases, with 15 bases lying between them. There are 15 residues in the CDR3. Germline CDR1 MNHNS, CDR2 SASEGT. For the CDR3, the DNA is TGTGCCAGCAGTGAAGACAGAGGGACGTATTCTGAAGCTTTCTTT. It is translated as CASSEDRGTYSEAFF.

The V gene is TRBV4-1, the J gene TRBJ2-5, with D maybe TRBD1 (6 bases). There are 15 residues in the CDR3. Germline CDR1 reads MGHRA; CDR2 reads YSYEKL. The V end was cut by 1 base, the J end by 2 bases, with 11 bases between. In nucleotides, the CDR3 is TGCGCCAGCAGCCAAGCGACAGGAGATCAAGAGACCCAGTACTTC. It specifies CASSQATGDQETQYF.